This T cell receptor beta chain was obtained from a study of blood T cell repertoires in COVID-19. The repertoire was sequenced with immunoSEQ multiplex PCR; TCRdb's copy has only in-frame clones and lacks some. This table holds 100,000 to 110,000 clones, about 77% found once. The CDR3 consists of 16 residues. Germline values: CDR1 SGHTA, CDR2 FQGNSA. The V and J ends lost 0 bases and 7 bases respectively, with 16 bases between them. The sequenced material came from peripheral blood. The chain is built from TRBV7-2 and TRBJ2-1; possible D gene TRBD2, 6 bases. The receptor comes from a man in his 70s with active or convalescent COVID-19. The CDR3 sequence: CASSLAPGGTGNEQFF. The CDR3, as DNA: TGTGCCAGCAGCTTAGCGCCCGGCGGGACGGGGAATGAGCAGTTCTTC.